These 8 T cell receptor beta chains share one sample of origin, sequenced in a study of response to subunit inactivated influenza vaccine. TCRdb ran MiXCR on the RT-PCR reads and lists one entry per CDR3 protein. Of approximately 520,000 distinct CDR3 sequences listed, approximately 15% are singletons. The material sequenced was CD4+ T cells sorted from PBMCs, taken less than 25 months after vaccination. The receptors come from a man aged 50 to 75 who received an inactivated influenza vaccine.

This clonotype was detected a few times. The chain uses TRBV7-9 and TRBJ2-3; tentative D call: TRBD2 (6 bases). The CDR3 has 17 amino acids. Trimming cost V 4 bases and J 2 bases, with 19 bases left between them. CDR1 is SEHNR and CDR2 is FQNEAQ in the germline V gene (reference sequence). CDR3 amino acids: CASSSLGSGRITDTQYF. CDR3 nucleotide sequence: TGTGCCAGCAGCTCCCTCGGTAGCGGCCGGATCACAGATACGCAGTATTTT.

This clonotype was seen a handful of times. The chain employs TRBV10-3 and TRBJ1-1; D call uncertain. Germline CDR1 ENHRY, CDR2 SYGVKD. V lost 0 bases and J 6 bases, leaving 8 bases between the germline ends. This CDR3 contains 13 residues. This chain's CDR3 is CAISESDGAEAFF. In DNA form, the CDR3 reads TGTGCCATCAGTGAGTCGGACGGAGCTGAAGCTTTCTTT.

This clonotype was found a few times. As DNA, the CDR3 is TGTGCCAGCAGTTTTCGTGTGTACAATGAGCAGTTCTTC. Translated: CASSFRVYNEQFF. This rearrangement joins TRBV12-3 or TRBV12-4 to TRBJ2-1; the D is unclear. This CDR3 contains 13 residues. V lost 3 bases to trimming and J lost 4 bases, with 7 bases between them.

In its sample, this clonotype was seen a few times. This chain connects TRBV3-1 to TRBJ2-7; TRBD2 matches at 8 bases. Germline CDR1 and CDR2: LGHDT and YNNKEL (reference sequence). With V trimmed by 4 bases and J by 2 bases, 7 bases remained unmatched. This CDR3 has 15 amino acids. DNA for the CDR3: TGTGCCAGCAGCCTCCGGGGACTAGGTACCTACGAGCAGTACTTC. Translating gives CASSLRGLGTYEQYF.

The chain employs TRBV29-1 and TRBJ2-7; perhaps TRBD1 as D (6 bases). V was pared by 5 bases and J by 3 bases, with 26 bases between. The CDR3 runs 17 residues. CDR1 is SQVTM, CDR2 ANQGSEA, per germline. CDR3 bases: TGCAGCGTTAGGACAGTAACCCCTCGGACTGGATACTACGAGCAGTACTTC. Translation: CSVRTVTPRTGYYEQYF.

This clonotype appeared a few times. The rearrangement uses TRBV6-2 or TRBV6-3 and TRBJ2-1; D possibly corresponds to TRBD2 (6 bases). Trimming stripped 3 bases from V and 6 bases from J, with 9 bases between. The CDR3 extends over 13 amino acids. Germline loops: CDR1 MNHEY, CDR2 SVGEGT. The CDR3 sequence is CASSYRESNEQFF. CDR3 coding DNA: TGTGCCAGCAGTTATCGGGAGAGCAATGAGCAGTTCTTC.

This clonotype occurred a few times. V usage is TRBV20-1 and J usage is TRBJ2-3, with 10 nucleotides matching TRBD2. CDR3 length: 16 residues. The germline V gene has CDR1 DFQATT and CDR2 SNEGSKA (reference sequence). Germline trimming cut 0 bases from V and 10 bases from J; bases unmatched to any gene: 13. The CDR3 bases are TGCAGTGCTAGAGATCGGAGCGGGAGGGCCCATCAGGCGCAGTATTTT. It translates to CSARDRSGRAHQAQYF.

There are many counts of this clonotype. The chain couples TRBV9 to TRBJ2-3; 7 positions agree with TRBD2. The junction had 9 bases not matched to a gene; V was cut back by 3 bases and J by 2 bases. The CDR3 covers 16 residues. Per germline, CDR1 SGDLS and CDR2 YYNGEE. CDR3 nucleotide sequence: TGTGCCAGCAGCGCGACCGCTAGCGGCTACACAGATACGCAGTATTTT. Amino acids: CASSATASGYTDTQYF.